This is a list of T cell receptor beta chains from one sample in a study of human T cells and chemical hapten exposure. TCRdb ran MiXCR on the RACE reads and lists one entry per CDR3 protein. The sample carries some 360,000 distinct CDR3 sequences, 5% to 6.5% recorded once. The sequenced sample was whole blood, obtained in connection with sensitization to the hapten diphenylcyclopropenone (DPC). The source of these receptors is a woman in her fifties or sixties with alopecia areata. Some clones in this sample may be carry-over from other donors' samples. Both conserved end residues are part of each CDR3. A D gene is named only where the DNA matches it firmly. The size entry is marked missing in some rows and otherwise reads once, few, many or a size class.

clone size: many; J gene: TRBJ2-7; V gene: TRBV9; D gene: TRBD2; CDR3 protein: CASSSSSGLAGWSDEQYF; CDR3 DNA: TGTGCCAGCAGCTCAAGTTCGGGACTAGCGGGATGGTCGGACGAGCAGTACTTC
clone size: many; J gene: TRBJ1-5; V gene: TRBV28; D gene: TRBD1; CDR3 protein: CATRDRANQPQHF; CDR3 DNA: TGTGCCACTAGGGACAGGGCAAATCAGCCCCAGCATTTT
clone size: few; J gene: TRBJ2-1; V gene: TRBV7-3; D gene: TRBD1; CDR3 protein: CASSPFGTGGMGEQFF; CDR3 DNA: TGTGCCAGCAGCCCATTTGGGACAGGGGGCATGGGTGAGCAGTTCTTC
clone size: few; J gene: TRBJ1-4; V gene: TRBV12-3/TRBV12-4; D gene: .; CDR3 protein: CASSPQAATNEKLFF; CDR3 DNA: TGTGCCAGCAGTCCGCAGGCGGCAACTAATGAAAAACTGTTTTTT
clone size: .; J gene: TRBJ2-2; V gene: TRBV9; D gene: .; CDR3 protein: CASSVGVEVTGELFF; CDR3 DNA: TGTGCCAGCAGCGTAGGGGTAGAGGTCACCGGGGAGCTGTTTTTT
clone size: many; J gene: TRBJ2-3; V gene: TRBV6-1; D gene: .; CDR3 protein: CASHVVSRERYTDTQYF; CDR3 DNA: TGTGCCAGCCATGTTGTCAGCCGGGAACGATACACAGATACGCAGTATTTT
clone size: many; J gene: TRBJ2-1; V gene: TRBV5-1; D gene: .; CDR3 protein: CASSSELYNEQFF; CDR3 DNA: TGCGCCAGCAGCTCGGAACTCTACAATGAGCAGTTCTTC
clone size: many; J gene: TRBJ1-1; V gene: TRBV9; D gene: .; CDR3 protein: CASSAEAFF; CDR3 DNA: TGTGCCAGCAGCGCGGAAGCTTTCTTT
clone size: few; J gene: TRBJ1-5; V gene: TRBV6-2/TRBV6-3; D gene: .; CDR3 protein: CASSYPGNSNQPQHF; CDR3 DNA: TGTGCCAGCAGTTACCCAGGGAATAGCAATCAGCCCCAGCATTTT
clone size: many; J gene: TRBJ2-1; V gene: TRBV6-5; D gene: .; CDR3 protein: CASSWRLSYNEQFF; CDR3 DNA: TGTGCCAGCAGTTGGCGACTAAGCTACAATGAGCAGTTCTTC
clone size: many; J gene: TRBJ2-3; V gene: TRBV18; D gene: TRBD1; CDR3 protein: CASSPQQGADTQYF; CDR3 DNA: TGTGCCAGCTCACCACAACAGGGGGCAGATACGCAGTATTTT
clone size: many; J gene: TRBJ1-5; V gene: TRBV7-2; D gene: TRBD1; CDR3 protein: CASSPDRVYSNQPQHF; CDR3 DNA: TGTGCCAGCAGCCCCGACAGGGTATATAGCAATCAGCCCCAGCATTTT
clone size: .; J gene: TRBJ2-3; V gene: TRBV6-5; D gene: .; CDR3 protein: CASSPLGSSTDTQYF; CDR3 DNA: TGTGCCAGCAGCCCATTAGGTTCTAGCACAGATACGCAGTATTTT
clone size: few; J gene: TRBJ2-2; V gene: TRBV20-1; D gene: .; CDR3 protein: CSARDVREWTGELFF; CDR3 DNA: TGCAGTGCTAGAGATGTGAGGGAGTGGACCGGGGAGCTGTTTTTT